Described below is a single T cell receptor beta chain sequence and its context. This clonotype was counted many times. The antigen this receptor binds is unknown. It has no much larger one-base neighbor in the sample; base qualities were not kept. CDR3 length: 17 amino acids, cysteine to phenylalanine. Only the CDR3 DNA stays, 51 bases, in frame from base 1. The trim is 3 bases for V and 0 bases for J, with a gap of 18 bases between the germline ends. Per the germline V gene (reference sequence), DFQATT is the CDR1 and SNEGSKA is the CDR2. The TCR beta CDR3 regions were amplified from the RNA transcripts. The TCR CDR3 was subjected to a first round of RT-PCR using the HTBI primer set and the Qiagen OneStep RT-PCR kit. The libraries were constructed in a second round of multiplex PCR and then size-selected and purified. Libraries were sequenced paired-end with 100 bp reads on an Illumina HiSeq2000. On the study's bioinformatics: SOAPnuke was used to process the raw data, throwing out any read that contained adapters or uncalled bases, had a mean Phred below 15, or lacked an exact constant-primer or identifier match. COPE v1.2.5 was used to merge high-quality paired reads, and clonotypes were defined as unique nucleotide sequences. Clonotypes were aligned to IMGT TRBV, TRBD and TRBJ reference segments using MiTCR v1.1. The analysis included only V-J combinations with a frequency above 0.0001, which together covered 98% to 99.2% of the repertoires. A TCS score was defined as the ratio of F50 (clonal expansion) to E x V (chaos), with BLOSUM62-based TCRdist applied between CDR3 peptides within each V-J. Welch's t-statistics and random forest reduced around 550 V-J features to 10 to 15, which were used in a naive Bayes classifier (R e1071). In-frame beta chains were kept once TCRdb had trimmed the public reads at Q25 with fastp and called clones with MiXCR. Rows merge per CDR3 protein into single entries with the most common DNA and genes. The authors' filters were not applied to this entry. This sample gives 640,000 or so distinct CDR3 sequences in total; around 14% of them show up just once. The top ten clones comprise over 6% of the sample.

This sample was included in a study of T cells in Graves' hyperthyroidism and ophthalmopathy (dated by TCRdb to the late 2010s). Notes on the research overall: Peripheral blood samples were taken at initial diagnosis, before any treatment was given. In several Graves' hyperthyroidism patients, the study also compared T-cell repertoires from thyroid tissue with T-cell repertoires from blood. To identify TCR V-J signatures that set the groups apart, the researchers used a discovery cohort of approximately 98 patients, made up of fewer than 50 with Graves' ophthalmopathy and about 60 with stable Graves' hyperthyroidism. The approximately 100 discovery patients were randomly divided into training and test sets at a 7:3 ratio. Whether ophthalmopathy could be predicted prospectively was tested in an independent validation cohort made up of roughly 19 hyperthyroidism patients plus 17 patients who later progressed to ophthalmopathy. The paper describes TCR Vbeta CDR3 sequencing of about 140 peripheral blood samples, made up of about 41 ophthalmopathy patients, approximately 76 hyperthyroidism patients and some 17 progressor patients. Once sampling was done, hyperthyroidism patients were given methimazole at a starting dose of 30 mg daily, whereas ophthalmopathy patients were given high-dose intravenous methylprednisolone. On the study overall, not on this receptor specifically: Most expanded thyroid clonotypes (frequency above 0.001) were also detected in blood, suggesting blood repertoires may reflect thyroid immune responses. A 13 V-J signature model separated ophthalmopathy from stable hyperthyroidism, with about 88% sensitivity and 81.08% specificity in cross-validation and 80%/75% in testing. In validation, the model predicted progression to ophthalmopathy a median of approximately 6.3 months before onset, with approximately 70% sensitivity and about 72% specificity. Sample size was not statistically predetermined, and blinding of investigators to group allocation was not performed.

Moderately to severely active disease, a Clinical Activity Score of at least 3, a NOSPECS grade of at least 4, and a duration under 3 months were present in ophthalmopathy patients. Exclusion was applied to patients with uncontrolled infections, other autoimmune diseases, pregnancy or lactation. Diagnoses were based on clinical symptoms, serum thyroxine and TRAb, thyroid ultrasound and orbital computed tomography. PBMCs were separated from 10 ml of fresh peripheral blood using Ficoll-Paque density gradient centrifugation. Total RNA was extracted with Trizol reagent, and quality was checked on an Agilent 2100 Bioanalyzer.

The origin of this receptor is a woman in her late teens or twenties with Graves' ophthalmopathy. Sequences were obtained from blood. This receptor chain uses TRBV20-1 and TRBJ1-5, with TRBD1 tentatively as D gene (5 bases match). The CDR3 protein is CSASKTASSDSNQPQHF. The sequenced DNA is TGCAGTGCTAGCAAGACAGCTTCGTCGGATAGCAATCAGCCCCAGCATTTT.